The sequence of this T cell receptor (beta chain) was determined in a study of CD8 T cells in Susac syndrome. A quantity of about 0.45 to 1 ug RNA underwent reverse transcription using random hexamers. Amplification of TCR beta CDR3 was carried out by immunoSEQ multiplex PCR, which covered 54 Vbeta and 13 Jbeta segments. One entry per CDR3 protein, called by TCRdb with MiXCR from the immunoSEQ multiplex PCR reads. The table lists more than 250,000 distinct CDR3 sequences, about 91% of them singletons. TCR beta sequences were obtained from blood CD8+ and CD4+ T cells. This clonotype was seen a handful of times. Trimming shortened V by 3 bases and J by 1 base, and 8 bases separated the two germline ends. The CDR3 is 14 amino acids.

Input material: CD4+ T cells from PBMCs. This TCR came from a human donor with multiple sclerosis. This sequence joins TRBV12-3 or TRBV12-4 and TRBJ2-3; D might be TRBD2 (6 bases). The CDR3 DNA is TGTGCCAGCAGTTTCGGGGGAGGCACAGATACGCAGTATTTT. It encodes CASSFGGGTDTQYF.